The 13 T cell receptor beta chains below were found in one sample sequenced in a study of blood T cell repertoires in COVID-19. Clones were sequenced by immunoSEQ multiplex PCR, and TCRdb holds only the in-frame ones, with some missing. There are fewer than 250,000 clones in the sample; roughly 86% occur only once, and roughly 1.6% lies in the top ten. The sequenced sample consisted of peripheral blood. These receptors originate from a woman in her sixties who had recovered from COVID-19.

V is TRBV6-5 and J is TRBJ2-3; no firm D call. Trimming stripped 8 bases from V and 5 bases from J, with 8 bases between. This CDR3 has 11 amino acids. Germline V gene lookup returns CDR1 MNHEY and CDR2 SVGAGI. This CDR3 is CASVFRDTQYF. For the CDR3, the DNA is TGTGCCAGCGTCTTTCGAGATACGCAGTATTTT.

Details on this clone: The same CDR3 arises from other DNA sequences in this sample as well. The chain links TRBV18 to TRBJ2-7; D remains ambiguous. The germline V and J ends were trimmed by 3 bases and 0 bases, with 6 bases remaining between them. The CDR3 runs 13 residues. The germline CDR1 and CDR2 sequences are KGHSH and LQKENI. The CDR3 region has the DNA TGTGCCAGCTCACCCCCGAGCTCCTACGAGCAGTACTTC. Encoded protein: CASSPPSSYEQYF.

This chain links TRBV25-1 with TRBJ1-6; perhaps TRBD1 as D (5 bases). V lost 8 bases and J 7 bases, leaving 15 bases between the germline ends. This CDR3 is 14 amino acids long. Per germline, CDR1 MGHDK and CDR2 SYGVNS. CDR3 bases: TGTGCCAGCGGGGGGGTCTGGGGGAATTCACCCCTCCACTTT. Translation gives CASGGVWGNSPLHF. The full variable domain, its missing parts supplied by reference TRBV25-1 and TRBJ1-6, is EADIYQTPRYLVIGTGKKITLECSQTMGHDKMYWYQQDPGMELHLIHYSYGVNSTEKGDLSSESTVSRIRTEHFPLTLESARPSHTSQYLCASGGVWGNSPLHFGNGTRLTVT.

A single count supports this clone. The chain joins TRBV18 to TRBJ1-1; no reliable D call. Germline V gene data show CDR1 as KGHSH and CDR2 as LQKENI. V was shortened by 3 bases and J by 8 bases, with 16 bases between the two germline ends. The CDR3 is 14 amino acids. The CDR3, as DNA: TGTGCCAGCTCACCGCTGGATCAGGCCTTCGAAGCTTTCTTT. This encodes CASSPLDQAFEAFF. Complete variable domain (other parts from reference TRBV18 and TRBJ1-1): NAGVMQNPRHLVRRRGQEARLRCSPMKGHSHVYWYRQLPEEGLKFMVYLQKENIIDESGMPKERFSAEFPKEGPSILRIQQVVRGDSAAYFCASSPLDQAFEAFFGQGTRLTVV.

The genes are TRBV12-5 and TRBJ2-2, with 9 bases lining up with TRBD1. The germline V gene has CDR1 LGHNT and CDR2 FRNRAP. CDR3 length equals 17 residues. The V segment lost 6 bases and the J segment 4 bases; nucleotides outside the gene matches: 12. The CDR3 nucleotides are TGTGCTAGTGGAACAACTACAGGGGGCGCGGTCACCGGGGAGCTGTTTTTT. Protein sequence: CASGTTTGGAVTGELFF.

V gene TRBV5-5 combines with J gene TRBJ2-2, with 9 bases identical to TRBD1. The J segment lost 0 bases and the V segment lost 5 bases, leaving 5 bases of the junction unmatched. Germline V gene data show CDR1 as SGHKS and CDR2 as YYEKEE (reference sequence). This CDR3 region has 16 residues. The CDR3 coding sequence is TGTGCCAGCAGTCGGACAGGGGCCACGAACACCGGGGAGCTGTTTTTT. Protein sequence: CASSRTGATNTGELFF.

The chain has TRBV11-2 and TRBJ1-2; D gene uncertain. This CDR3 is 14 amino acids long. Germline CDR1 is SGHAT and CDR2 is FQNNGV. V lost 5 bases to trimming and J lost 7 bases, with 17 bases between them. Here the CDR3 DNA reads TGTGCCAGCAGCCCCCCGGGGTTGTACAGTGGCTACACCTTC. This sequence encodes CASSPPGLYSGYTF.

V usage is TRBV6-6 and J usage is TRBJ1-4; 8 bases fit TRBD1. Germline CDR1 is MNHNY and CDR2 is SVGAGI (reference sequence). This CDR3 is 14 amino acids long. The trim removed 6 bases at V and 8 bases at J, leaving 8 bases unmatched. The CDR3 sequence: CASRTGQVGEKLFF. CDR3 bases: TGTGCCAGCAGAACGGGACAGGTCGGGGAAAAACTGTTTTTT.

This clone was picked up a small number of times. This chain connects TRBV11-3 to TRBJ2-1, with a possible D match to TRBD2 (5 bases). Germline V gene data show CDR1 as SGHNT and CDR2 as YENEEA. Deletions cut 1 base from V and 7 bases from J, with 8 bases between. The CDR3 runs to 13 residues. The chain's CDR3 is CASSLGPGNEQFF. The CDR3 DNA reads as TGTGCCAGCAGCTTAGGTCCGGGGAATGAGCAGTTCTTC.

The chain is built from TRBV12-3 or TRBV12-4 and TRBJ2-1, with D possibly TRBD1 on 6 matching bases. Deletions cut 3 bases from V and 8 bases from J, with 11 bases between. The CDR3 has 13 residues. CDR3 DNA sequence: TGTGCCAGCAGTTTGTGGGGGCAGGATGAGCAGTTCTTC. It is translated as CASSLWGQDEQFF.

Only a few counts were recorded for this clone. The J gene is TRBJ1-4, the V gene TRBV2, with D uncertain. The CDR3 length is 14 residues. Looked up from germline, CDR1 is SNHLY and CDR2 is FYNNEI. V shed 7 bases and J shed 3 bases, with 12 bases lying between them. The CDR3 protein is CASILDGANEKLFF. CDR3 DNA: TGTGCCAGCATACTCGACGGAGCTAATGAAAAACTGTTTTTT.

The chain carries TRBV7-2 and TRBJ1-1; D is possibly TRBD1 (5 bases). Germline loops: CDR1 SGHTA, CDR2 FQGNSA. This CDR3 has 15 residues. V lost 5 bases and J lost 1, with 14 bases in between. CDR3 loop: CASSRMGQGNTEAFF. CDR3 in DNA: TGTGCCAGCAGCCGTATGGGGCAGGGGAACACTGAAGCTTTCTTT. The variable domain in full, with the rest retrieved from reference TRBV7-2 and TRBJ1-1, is GAGVSQSPSNKVTEKGKDVELRCDPISGHTALYWYRQSLGQGLEFLIYFQGNSAPDKSGLPSDRFSAERTGGSVSTLTIQRTQQEDSAVYLCASSRMGQGNTEAFFGQGTRLTVV.

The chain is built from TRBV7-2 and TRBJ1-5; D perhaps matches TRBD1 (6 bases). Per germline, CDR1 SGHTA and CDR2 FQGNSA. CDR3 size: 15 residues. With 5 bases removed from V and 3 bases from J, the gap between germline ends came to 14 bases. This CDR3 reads CASSPTQGLNQPQHF. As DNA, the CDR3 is TGTGCCAGCAGCCCTACACAGGGCCTCAATCAGCCCCAGCATTTT. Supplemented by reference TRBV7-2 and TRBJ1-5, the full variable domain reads GAGVSQSPSNKVTEKGKDVELRCDPISGHTALYWYRQSLGQGLEFLIYFQGNSAPDKSGLPSDRFSAERTGGSVSTLTIQRTQQEDSAVYLCASSPTQGLNQPQHFGDGTRLSIL.